The 17 T cell receptor beta chains below all came from one sample that was sequenced in a study of blood T cell repertoires in COVID-19. The repertoire was sequenced with immunoSEQ multiplex PCR; TCRdb's copy has only in-frame clones and lacks some. The sample lists about 200,000 clones, around 84% occurring once. Sequenced sample: peripheral blood. Every receptor here comes from a human donor in a cohort sampled during active COVID-19.

This chain connects TRBV3-1 (or the pseudogene TRBV3-2) to TRBJ2-7; TRBD2 aligns across 11 bases. The V and J ends lost 2 bases and 1 base, in that order; junction bases with no gene match: 13. The V gene's germline CDR1 is LGHDT and CDR2 YNNKEL (reference sequence). The CDR3 loop spans 19 amino acids. The chain's CDR3 is CASSQRPIGLAGRSYEQYF. The DNA of the CDR3 is TGTGCCAGCAGCCAACGACCCATCGGACTAGCGGGCCGTTCCTACGAGCAGTACTTC.

The chain combines TRBV29-1 with TRBJ2-3, with D uncertain. The CDR3 is 12 amino acids. Germline CDR1 reads SQVTM; CDR2 reads ANQGSEA. V lost 6 bases and J lost 2, with 9 bases in between. CDR3 DNA: TGCAGCGTCGTCCCCTCCACAGATACGCAGTATTTT. Its translation: CSVVPSTDTQYF.

This clone has more than one count but fewer than ten. The gene calls are TRBV15 and TRBJ1-1, with D maybe TRBD1 (6 bases). Germline CDR1 LNHNV, CDR2 YYDKDF (reference sequence). This CDR3 contains 16 residues. Trimming removed 0 bases from V and 8 bases from J, with 19 bases in between. The CDR3 DNA is TGTGCCACCAGCAGAGATTCCTATAGGACAGAGGGCGAAGCTTTCTTT. Encoded protein: CATSRDSYRTEGEAFF.

V gene TRBV2 combines with J gene TRBJ2-1, with TRBD2 matching over 14 bases. The CDR3 runs 15 residues. Losses at the gene ends were 3 bases for V and 10 bases for J; bases not matched to a gene: 5. Germline V gives CDR1 SNHLY, CDR2 FYNNEI. The CDR3 DNA reads as TGTGCCAGCAGTGAGCAGGGACTAGCGGGAGTCGAGCAGTTCTTC. Translated, it gives CASSEQGLAGVEQFF.

The chain's CDR3 is CASSQNRDRGRKTQYF. The DNA of the CDR3 is TGTGCCAGCAGCCAGAACCGGGACAGGGGCCGTAAGACCCAGTACTTC. The chain recombines TRBV7-9 with TRBJ2-5; 10 positions match TRBD1. The CDR3 is made up of 16 amino acids. In germline, CDR1 is SEHNR, CDR2 FQNEAQ (reference sequence). Trimming cost V 5 bases and J 6 bases; bases outside gene matches: 12.

In its sample, this clone was seen a few times. The V and J genes are TRBV12-3 or TRBV12-4 and TRBJ2-7; D is uncertain. Trimming left V 2 bases short and J 2 bases short, with 4 bases between. This CDR3 has 12 amino acids. CDR3 DNA: TGTGCCAGCAGTTTAAACACCTACGAGCAGTACTTC. Translation: CASSLNTYEQYF.

J is TRBJ2-3 and V is TRBV5-1, with 8 bases fitting TRBD2. J was trimmed by 4 bases and V by 0 bases; bases with no gene match: 7. Germline CDR1 reads SGHRS; CDR2 reads YFSETQ. The CDR3 is 16 amino acids. The CDR3 region is CASSLGRGLAPDTQYF. The CDR3 DNA follows: TGCGCCAGCAGCTTGGGGAGAGGACTAGCACCAGATACGCAGTATTTT.

This chain uses TRBV5-1 with TRBJ2-7; 8 bases agree with TRBD1. V shed 4 bases, J shed 0 bases, and the junction held 12 bases outside the gene matches. Looked up from germline, CDR1 is SGHRS and CDR2 is YFSETQ. The CDR3 is 17 amino acids. CDR3 DNA: TGCGCCAGCAGCCCCTGGACAGGGACGACAAACTCCTACGAGCAGTACTTC. Translating it yields CASSPWTGTTNSYEQYF.

The rearrangement links TRBV5-5 to TRBJ1-5; D gene unclear. CDR1 is SGHKS, CDR2 YYEKEE, per germline (reference sequence). The V and J ends lost 0 bases and 11 bases respectively, with 15 bases between them. CDR3 length: 14 residues. CDR3 nucleotides: TGTGCCAGCAGCTTGGAGGCGGTCGTTCCGGCCCAGCATTTT. It encodes CASSLEAVVPAQHF.

The chain combines TRBV5-1 with TRBJ2-1; 7 nucleotides match TRBD2. From germline, CDR1 is SGHRS and CDR2 YFSETQ. V lost 0 bases and J lost 4; bases outside the gene matches: 4. The CDR3 is 15 amino acids. CDR3 in DNA: TGCGCCAGCAGCTTGGTGGGCGGGAGTTACAATGAGCAGTTCTTC. This codes for CASSLVGGSYNEQFF.

The CDR3 bases are TGTGCCAGTAGTAAACAGGGCTCCCTTGTGTGGCCCCAGCATTTT. It encodes CASSKQGSLVWPQHF. This chain links TRBV19 with TRBJ1-5; tentatively, D is TRBD1 (6 bases). The CDR3 runs 15 residues. V lost 4 bases, J lost 9 bases, and 19 bases lay in between. Germline loops: CDR1 LNHDA, CDR2 SQIVND (reference sequence).

The chain recombines TRBV29-1 with TRBJ2-7; 10 bases fit TRBD1. V was pared by 6 bases and J by 4 bases, with 15 bases of the junction left unmatched. Per germline, CDR1 SQVTM and CDR2 ANQGSEA. There are 16 residues in the CDR3. Here the CDR3 DNA reads TGCAGCGTCGTACCGGGACAGGGGAATGGAGCGTACGAGCAGTACTTC. Its translation: CSVVPGQGNGAYEQYF.

V is TRBV4-1 and J is TRBJ2-4, with 12 bases identical to TRBD2. The CDR3 consists of 20 residues. V shed 2 bases and J 0 bases; nucleotides not matched to a gene: 11. Germline values: CDR1 MGHRA, CDR2 YSYEKL. For the CDR3, the DNA is TGCGCCAGCAGCCAAAGACTAGCGGGAGAGAGGGGGCTAGCCAAAAACATTCAGTACTTC. This translates into CASSQRLAGERGLAKNIQYF.

The V call is TRBV6-6, the J call TRBJ2-3; 9 bases match TRBD1. Germline V lookup: CDR1 MNHNY, CDR2 SVGAGI (reference sequence). Trimming removed 6 bases from V and 3 bases from J; junction bases left unmatched: 4. The CDR3 loop spans 14 amino acids. The chain's CDR3 is CASSGTGLTDTQYF. CDR3 coding DNA: TGTGCCAGCAGCGGGACAGGGCTAACAGATACGCAGTATTTT.

This chain joins TRBV4-1 and TRBJ2-7; D is possibly TRBD2 (6 bases). Between the trimmed V and J ends, which lost 4 bases and 0 bases, there was a span of 10 bases. The CDR3 runs to 14 residues. The germline V gene has CDR1 MGHRA and CDR2 YSYEKL. The CDR3 is CASSPRDASYEQYF. The DNA for the CDR3 is TGCGCCAGCAGCCCGCGGGACGCCTCCTACGAGCAGTACTTC.

The chain links TRBV19 to TRBJ2-7, with 12 bases lining up with TRBD2. Looked up from germline, CDR1 is LNHDA and CDR2 is SQIVND (reference sequence). V lost 5 bases to trimming and J lost 0 bases; unmatched junction nucleotides: 5. The CDR3 is 16 amino acids. This CDR3 reads CASSGLAGGSSYEQYF. CDR3 coding DNA: TGTGCCAGTAGTGGCCTAGCGGGAGGGAGCTCCTACGAGCAGTACTTC. Using reference TRBV19 and TRBJ2-7 for the parts outside the CDR3, the full variable domain is DGGITQSPKYLFRKEGQNVTLSCEQNLNHDAMYWYRQDPGQGLRLIYYSQIVNDFQKGDIAEGYSVSREKKESFPLTVTSAQKNPTAFYLCASSGLAGGSSYEQYFGPGTRLTVT.

This rearrangement joins TRBV7-9 to TRBJ2-5; TRBD1 matches at 7 bases. This CDR3 contains 15 residues. The junction had 6 bases not matched to a gene; V was cut back by 1 base and J by 4 bases. From germline, CDR1 is SEHNR and CDR2 FQNEAQ (reference sequence). CDR3 nucleotide sequence: TGTGCCAGCAGCTTAGGCCGGCAGGGGGTAGAGACCCAGTACTTC. It translates to CASSLGRQGVETQYF.